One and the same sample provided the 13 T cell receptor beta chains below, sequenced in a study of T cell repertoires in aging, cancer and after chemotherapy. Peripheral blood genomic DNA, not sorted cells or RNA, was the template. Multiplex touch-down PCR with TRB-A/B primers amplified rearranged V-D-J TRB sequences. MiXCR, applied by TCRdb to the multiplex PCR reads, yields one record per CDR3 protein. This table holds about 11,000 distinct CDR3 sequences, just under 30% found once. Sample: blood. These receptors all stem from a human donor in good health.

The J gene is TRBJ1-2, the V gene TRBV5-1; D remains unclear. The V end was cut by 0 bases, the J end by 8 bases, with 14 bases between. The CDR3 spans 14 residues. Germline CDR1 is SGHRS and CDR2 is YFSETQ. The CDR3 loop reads CASSLEVRGSGYTF. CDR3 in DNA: TGCGCCAGCAGCTTGGAGGTTCGAGGATCCGGCTACACCTTC.

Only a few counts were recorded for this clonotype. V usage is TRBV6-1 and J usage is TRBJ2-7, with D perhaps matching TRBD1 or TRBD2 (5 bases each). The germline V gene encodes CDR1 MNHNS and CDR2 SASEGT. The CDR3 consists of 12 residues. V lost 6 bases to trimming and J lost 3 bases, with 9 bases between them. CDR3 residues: CASRGDLYEQYF. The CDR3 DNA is TGTGCCAGCAGAGGGGACCTCTACGAGCAGTACTTC.

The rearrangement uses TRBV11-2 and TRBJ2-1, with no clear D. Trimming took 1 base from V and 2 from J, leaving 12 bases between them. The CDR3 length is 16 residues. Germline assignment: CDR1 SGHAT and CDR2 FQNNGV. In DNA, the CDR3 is TGTGCCAGCAGCTTAGTGGTCGGCGGCGCCTACAATGAGCAGTTCTTC. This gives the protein CASSLVVGGAYNEQFF.

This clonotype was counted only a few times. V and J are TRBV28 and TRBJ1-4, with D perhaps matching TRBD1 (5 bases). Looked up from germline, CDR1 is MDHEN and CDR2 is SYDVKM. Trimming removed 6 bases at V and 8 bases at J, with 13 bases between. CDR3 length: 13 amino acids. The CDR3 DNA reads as TGTGCCAGCAGCCCAGGACAAAGCGAAAAACTGTTTTTT. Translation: CASSPGQSEKLFF.

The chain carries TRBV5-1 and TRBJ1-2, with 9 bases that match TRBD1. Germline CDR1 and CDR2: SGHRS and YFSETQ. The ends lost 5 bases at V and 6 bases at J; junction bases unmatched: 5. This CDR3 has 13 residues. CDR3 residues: CASRRDRDHGYTF. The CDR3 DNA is TGCGCCAGCAGACGGGACAGGGATCATGGCTACACCTTC.

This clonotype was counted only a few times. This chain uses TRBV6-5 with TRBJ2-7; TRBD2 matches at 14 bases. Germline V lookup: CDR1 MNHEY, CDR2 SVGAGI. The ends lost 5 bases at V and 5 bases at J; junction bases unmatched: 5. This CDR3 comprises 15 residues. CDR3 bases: TGTGCCAGCAGTGAAGGGACTAGCGGGAGCAACGAGCAGTACTTC. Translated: CASSEGTSGSNEQYF.

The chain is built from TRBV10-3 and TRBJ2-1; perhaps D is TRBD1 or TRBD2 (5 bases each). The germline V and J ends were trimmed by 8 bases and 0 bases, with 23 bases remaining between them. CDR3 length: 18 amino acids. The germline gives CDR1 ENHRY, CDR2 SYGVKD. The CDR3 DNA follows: TGTGCCATCGCCTCGACCTCCGGGGCGGCAAGCTCCTACAATGAGCAGTTCTTC. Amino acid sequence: CAIASTSGAASSYNEQFF.

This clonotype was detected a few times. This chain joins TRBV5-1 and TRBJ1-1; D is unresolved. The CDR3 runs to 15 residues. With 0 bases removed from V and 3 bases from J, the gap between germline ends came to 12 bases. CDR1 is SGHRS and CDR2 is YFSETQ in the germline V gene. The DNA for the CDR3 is TGCGCCAGCAGCTTGGGAGCAGGTCGGGACACTGAAGCTTTCTTT. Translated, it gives CASSLGAGRDTEAFF.

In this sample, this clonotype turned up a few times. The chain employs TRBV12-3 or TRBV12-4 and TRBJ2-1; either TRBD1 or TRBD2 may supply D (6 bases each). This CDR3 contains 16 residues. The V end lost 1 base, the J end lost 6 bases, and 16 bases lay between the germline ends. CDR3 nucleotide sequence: TGTGCCAGCAGTTTAGAGGAGGGGGTTATCGGCAATGAGCAGTTCTTC. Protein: CASSLEEGVIGNEQFF.

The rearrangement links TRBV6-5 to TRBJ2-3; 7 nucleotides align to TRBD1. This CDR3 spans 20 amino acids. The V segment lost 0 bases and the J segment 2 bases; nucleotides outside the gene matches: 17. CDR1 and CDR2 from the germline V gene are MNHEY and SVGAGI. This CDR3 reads CASSYSRDSETGRDTDTQYF. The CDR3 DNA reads TGTGCCAGCAGTTACTCGAGGGATTCGGAGACAGGGAGAGACACAGATACGCAGTATTTT.

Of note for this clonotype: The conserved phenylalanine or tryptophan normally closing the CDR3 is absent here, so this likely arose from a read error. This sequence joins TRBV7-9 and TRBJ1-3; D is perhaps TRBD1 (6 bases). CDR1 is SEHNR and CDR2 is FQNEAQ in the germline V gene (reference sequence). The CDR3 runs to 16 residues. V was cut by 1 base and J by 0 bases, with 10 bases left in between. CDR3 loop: CASSLGGGHSGNTIYI. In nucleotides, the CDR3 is TGTGCCAGCAGCTTAGGGGGGGGGCACTCTGGAAACACCATATATATT.

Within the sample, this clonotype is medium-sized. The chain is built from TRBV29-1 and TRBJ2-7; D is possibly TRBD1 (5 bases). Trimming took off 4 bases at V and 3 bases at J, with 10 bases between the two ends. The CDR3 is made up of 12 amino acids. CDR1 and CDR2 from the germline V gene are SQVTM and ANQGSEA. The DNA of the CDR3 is TGCAGCGTTGTAGGCGACAGCTACGAGCAGTACTTC. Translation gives CSVVGDSYEQYF.

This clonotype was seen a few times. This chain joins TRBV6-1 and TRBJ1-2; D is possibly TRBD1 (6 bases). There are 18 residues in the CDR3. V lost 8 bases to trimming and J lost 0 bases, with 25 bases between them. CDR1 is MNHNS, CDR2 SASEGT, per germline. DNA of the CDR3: TGTGCCAGCGCTAGACTACAGGGTGGGGTACGGGCTAACTATGGCTACACCTTC. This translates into CASARLQGGVRANYGYTF.